This T cell receptor (beta chain) derives from a study of T cells in Graves' hyperthyroidism and ophthalmopathy. Broader study findings: Most clonotypes expanded in thyroid above 0.001 were likewise present in blood.

Researchers took RNA transcripts and amplified the TCR beta CDR3 regions from them. Using the HTBI primer set, a first-round RT-PCR was run on the TCR CDR3. TCRdb used MiXCR to reprocess the multiplex PCR reads, holding one entry per CDR3 protein. The data hold fewer than 450,000 distinct CDR3 sequences, with around 18% observed a single time. The sample holds many counts of this clonotype. Its specificity is not known. Ophthalmopathy patients had Clinical Activity Score at least 3, NOSPECS grade at least 4, duration under 3 months. The material sequenced was blood. The sequence was collected from a man younger than 35 with Graves' ophthalmopathy.

In DNA, the CDR3 is TGTGCCAGCAGTGAGTTTTCGGCAGGACTCGACACTGAAGCTTTCTTT. Residues: CASSEFSAGLDTEAFF. The chain recombines TRBV2 with TRBJ1-1; D gene ambiguous. Trimming pared 3 bases from V and 3 bases from J, leaving 17 bases between. The CDR3 extends over 16 amino acids. CDR1 and CDR2 from the germline V gene are SNHLY and FYNNEI.